These 18 T cell receptor beta chains originate from one sample sequenced in a study of blood T cell repertoires in COVID-19. Using immunoSEQ multiplex PCR, the repertoire was profiled, and TCRdb retains in-frame clones only, with some absent. The sample includes more than 75,000 clones, over 75% of them seen just once. Sequencing was done on a sample of peripheral blood. These receptors were obtained from a woman in her 70s with acute or convalescent COVID-19.

This chain uses TRBV5-4 with TRBJ2-1, with 9 bases matching TRBD1. In germline, CDR1 is SGHNT, CDR2 YYREEE (reference sequence). This CDR3 region has 16 residues. The V gene end was trimmed by 1 base and the J gene end by 4 bases; junction bases not matched to a gene: 6. The DNA of the CDR3 is TGTGCCAGCAGCTTGTCGAGGACAGGGGTATACAATGAGCAGTTCTTC. This gives the protein CASSLSRTGVYNEQFF. The entire variable domain, with the rest obtained from reference TRBV5-4 and TRBJ2-1, is as follows: ETGVTQSPTHLIKTRGQQVTLRCSSQSGHNTVSWYQQALGQGPQFIFQYYREEENGRGNFPPRFSGLQFPNYSSELNVNALELDDSALYLCASSLSRTGVYNEQFFGPGTRLTVL.

In this sample, this clone turned up a few times. The chain employs TRBV4-3 and TRBJ1-2; the D gene is possibly TRBD1 (5 bases). CDR3 length: 14 residues. CDR1 is LGHNA and CDR2 is YSLEER in the germline V gene. V was cut by 0 bases and J by 7 bases, with 12 bases left in between. CDR3 residues: CASSQDRTPAGYTF. The CDR3 coding sequence is TGCGCCAGCAGCCAAGATCGGACACCGGCTGGCTACACCTTC.

The rearrangement uses TRBV4-1 and TRBJ1-3; D possibly corresponds to TRBD1 (5 bases). This CDR3 is 17 amino acids long. V lost 1 base to trimming and J lost 3 bases, with 16 bases between them. Germline V lookup: CDR1 MGHRA, CDR2 YSYEKL. The CDR3 loop reads CASSQASLDSLGNTIYF. Here the CDR3 DNA reads TGCGCCAGCAGCCAAGCTAGTCTCGACAGTCTTGGAAACACCATATATTTT.

V is TRBV29-1 and J is TRBJ1-1, with a tentative D call TRBD1 (5 bases). Germline-derived CDR1 and CDR2 are SQVTM and ANQGSEA. V lost 4 bases to trimming and J lost 7 bases, with 19 bases between them. CDR3 length: 14 residues. In DNA form, the CDR3 reads TGCAGCGTTGTAGTACAGGAAGTACTCTATGAAGCTTTCTTT. Translating it yields CSVVVQEVLYEAFF.

The chain combines TRBV10-3 with TRBJ2-3; maybe TRBD1 (5 bases). The CDR3 consists of 13 residues. Germline V gene lookup returns CDR1 ENHRY and CDR2 SYGVKD. V was pared by 4 bases and J by 4 bases, with 9 bases between. The CDR3 protein is CAISGGPPDTQYF. The CDR3 DNA is TGTGCCATCAGTGGGGGCCCGCCAGATACGCAGTATTTT.

The chain carries TRBV7-9 and TRBJ1-6; weak D call: TRBD1 (5 bases). The CDR3 length is 15 residues. The germline CDR1 and CDR2 sequences are SEHNR and FQNEAQ (reference sequence). The V end lost 2 bases, the J end lost 1 base, and 6 bases lay between the germline ends. This chain's CDR3 is CASSLSGSYNSPLHF. The CDR3, as DNA: TGTGCCAGCAGCTTATCAGGGTCCTATAATTCACCCCTCCACTTT. Combining the CDR3 with reference TRBV7-9 and TRBJ1-6 gives the whole variable domain DTGVSQNPRHKITKRGQNVTFRCDPISEHNRLYWYRQTLGQGPEFLTYFQNEAQLEKSRLLSDRFSAERPKGSFSTLEIQRTEQGDSAMYLCASSLSGSYNSPLHFGNGTRLTVT.

This clone has only a few counts. The rearrangement joins TRBV29-1 to TRBJ1-1; D ambiguous. The V end lost 3 bases, the J end lost 0 bases, and 8 bases lay between the germline ends. There are 13 residues in the CDR3. Germline CDR1 SQVTM, CDR2 ANQGSEA. The CDR3 DNA reads TGCAGCGTTGAGTGGAGGGTGAACACTGAAGCTTTCTTT. It translates to CSVEWRVNTEAFF.

J is TRBJ1-6 and V is TRBV6-2 or TRBV6-3; 7 bases align to TRBD1. Germline CDR1 MNHEY, CDR2 SVGEGT. This CDR3 has 16 residues. Trimming at V came to 5 bases and at J to 7 bases, leaving 11 bases not matched to a gene. The CDR3 sequence is CASSRAGDSRNSPLHF. The CDR3 DNA follows: TGTGCCAGCAGTCGTGCAGGGGACAGCCGAAATTCACCCCTCCACTTT.

The rearrangement links TRBV10-3 to TRBJ2-7; 10 nucleotides align to TRBD1. Germline V lookup: CDR1 ENHRY, CDR2 SYGVKD. The CDR3 spans 14 residues. J lost 6 bases, V lost 3 bases, and 5 bases had no gene match. CDR3 in DNA: TGTGCCATCAGTGAAGGGACAGGGGTATTCGAGCAGTACGTC. This sequence encodes CAISEGTGVFEQYV.

V usage is TRBV5-5 and J usage is TRBJ2-5; 7 bases match TRBD1. The CDR3 has 15 residues. CDR1 and CDR2 (germline): SGHKS, YYEKEE (reference sequence). V gave up 2 bases and J gave up 4 bases; unmatched junction bases: 8. CDR3: CASSLIGTVVETQYF. CDR3 DNA: TGTGCCAGCAGCTTAATTGGGACAGTCGTAGAGACCCAGTACTTC.

The V and J genes are TRBV5-1 and TRBJ2-7; no reliable D call. The CDR3 covers 17 residues. Germline V gene lookup returns CDR1 SGHRS and CDR2 YFSETQ. V lost 4 bases to trimming and J lost 0 bases, with 20 bases between them. The CDR3 here is CASSLLQRASGSYEQYV. The CDR3, as DNA: TGCGCCAGCAGCCTACTCCAGCGAGCCTCTGGCTCCTACGAGCAGTACGTC.

This sequence joins TRBV6-6 and TRBJ1-1; the match to TRBD1 covers 9 bases. The CDR3 is 15 amino acids. Germline V gene lookup returns CDR1 MNHNY and CDR2 SVGAGI (reference sequence). V trimming: 2 bases; J trimming: 4 bases; junction bases outside the gene matches: 5. The DNA for the CDR3 is TGTGCCAGCAGTTACGCAGTGACAGGGGGCACTGAAGCTTTCTTT. Amino acid sequence: CASSYAVTGGTEAFF.

The chain joins TRBV28 to TRBJ2-5; TRBD1 matches 7 bases. V lost 5 bases and J lost 4; bases outside the gene matches: 1. The CDR3 has 12 amino acids. CDR1 is MDHEN, CDR2 SYDVKM, per germline. The CDR3 DNA sequence: TGTGCCAGCAGTCGGACAGGAGAGACCCAGTACTTC. As protein: CASSRTGETQYF.

The chain couples TRBV4-3 to TRBJ1-4, with 11 bases lining up with TRBD1. Germline CDR1 LGHNA, CDR2 YSLEER. There are 14 residues in the CDR3. V lost 4 bases, J lost 7 bases, and 2 bases stayed unmatched. Here the CDR3 DNA reads TGCGCCAGCAGCCGAGGGACAGGGGGTGAAAAACTGTTTTTT. Its translation: CASSRGTGGEKLFF.

The chain recombines TRBV4-1 with TRBJ1-1; possible D gene TRBD1, 6 bases. The germline V gene has CDR1 MGHRA and CDR2 YSYEKL. The CDR3 loop spans 15 amino acids. The V and J ends lost 0 bases and 3 bases respectively, with 11 bases between them. Here the CDR3 DNA reads TGCGCCAGCAGCCAAGATCAGGGGCCGGACACTGAAGCTTTCTTT. Translating gives CASSQDQGPDTEAFF.

For the CDR3, the DNA is TGCGCCAGCAAGAGGGACAGTTACACTGAAGCTTTCTTT. Its protein is CASKRDSYTEAFF. The chain uses TRBV5-1 and TRBJ1-1; TRBD1 matches 7 bases. The CDR3 sequence is 13 residues long. The V gene end was trimmed by 6 bases and the J gene end by 3 bases; junction bases not matched to a gene: 5. In germline, CDR1 is SGHRS, CDR2 YFSETQ.

Only a few counts were recorded for this clone. V gene TRBV5-4 combines with J gene TRBJ1-6; TRBD1 is a possible D gene (5 bases). This CDR3 comprises 13 residues. CDR1 SGHNT and CDR2 YYREEE come from the germline V gene (reference sequence). V was shortened by 2 bases and J by 9 bases, with 9 bases between the two germline ends. CDR3 nucleotide sequence: TGTGCCAGCAGCTTAGAACAGGCTTCACCCCTCCACTTT. Amino acid sequence: CASSLEQASPLHF.

V usage is TRBV5-4 and J usage is TRBJ1-2, with D maybe TRBD1 (6 bases). The CDR3 is 15 residues long. With 2 bases removed from V and 8 bases from J, the gap between germline ends came to 19 bases. Per germline, CDR1 SGHNT and CDR2 YYREEE (reference sequence). In nucleotides, the CDR3 is TGTGCCAGCAGCTTTGAACAGGGTGGTTGGATCGGCTACACCTTC. Translating gives CASSFEQGGWIGYTF. The complete variable domain, with remaining parts taken from reference TRBV5-4 and TRBJ1-2, reads ETGVTQSPTHLIKTRGQQVTLRCSSQSGHNTVSWYQQALGQGPQFIFQYYREEENGRGNFPPRFSGLQFPNYSSELNVNALELDDSALYLCASSFEQGGWIGYTFGSGTRLTVV.